This T cell receptor beta chain was identified during a study of blood T cell repertoires in COVID-19. Turning to the study itself: There were acute and convalescent COVID-19 samples, and they came from the United States, Italy and Spain. T cells, B-cell-depleted T cells, or PBMCs supplied cDNA or gDNA.

The CDR3 has 14 amino acids. Per germline, CDR1 MNHEY and CDR2 SMNVEV (reference sequence). Trimming took off 0 bases at V and 8 bases at J, with 11 bases between the two ends. In the study's own analysis: By means of reference gene primer amplification, nucleated cell counts were estimated. Assay: immunoSEQ multiplex PCR; the TCRdb copy retains only in-frame clones and omits some. V and J calls and clone size follow that table, whereas D and trimming were derived from the DNA. The repertoire consists of about 240,000 clones, with 87% occurring once and the leading ten covering 6% to 9%. The chain carries TRBV27 and TRBJ2-1, with D possibly matching TRBD2 (5 bases). Sequencing used peripheral blood. The receptor comes from a man in his sixties who had recovered from COVID-19. CDR3 in DNA: TGTGCCAGCAGTTTATCAGGCGGAGGACATGAGCAGTTCTTC. It encodes CASSLSGGGHEQFF.